This T cell receptor beta chain was documented in a study of cytomegalovirus exposure and HLA in healthy donors. Study conclusions and caveats: In a later analysis, V- and J-gene trimming of beta chains associated with a DCLRE1C missense variant, replicated independently. Most of the TCR beta V segments (in an earlier analysis) were productive either about 87% or about 30% of the time. The authors enumerated over 150 TCR beta chains as linked to cytomegalovirus.

The ends were cut back, 1 base at V and 7 bases at J, with 11 bases in the middle. CDR1 is MGHDK and CDR2 is SYGVNS in the germline V gene. CDR3 length: 15 amino acids. In the case of this clone: The antigen remains undetermined.

The PCR ran on 60 Vbeta and 13 Jbeta primers. The table came from immunoSEQ multiplex PCR; TCRdb's copy has only in-frame clones and leaves some out. The data hold 70,000 to 90,000 clones, with 60% to 75% observed a single time. This sequence was found in a man aged 35 to 55 in good health and CMV-seropositive. Source material: PBMCs. The chain has TRBV25-1 and TRBJ1-6; TRBD1 is a possible D gene (6 bases). CDR3 nucleotides: TGTGCCAGCAGTGAATCCTTGGGGGCGAATTCACCCCTCCACTTT. Translating it yields CASSESLGANSPLHF.